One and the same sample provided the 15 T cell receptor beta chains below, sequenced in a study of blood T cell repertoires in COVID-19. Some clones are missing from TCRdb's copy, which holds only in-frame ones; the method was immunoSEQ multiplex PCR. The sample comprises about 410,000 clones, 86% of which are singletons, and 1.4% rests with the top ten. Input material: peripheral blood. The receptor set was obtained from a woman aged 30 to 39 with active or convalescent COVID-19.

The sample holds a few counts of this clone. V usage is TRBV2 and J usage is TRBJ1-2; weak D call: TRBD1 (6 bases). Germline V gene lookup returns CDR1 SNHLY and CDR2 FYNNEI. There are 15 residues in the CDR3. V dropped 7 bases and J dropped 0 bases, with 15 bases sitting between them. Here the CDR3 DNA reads TGTGCCAGCACCAGAAACAGGGCCGCTAACTATGGCTACACCTTC. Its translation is CASTRNRAANYGYTF.

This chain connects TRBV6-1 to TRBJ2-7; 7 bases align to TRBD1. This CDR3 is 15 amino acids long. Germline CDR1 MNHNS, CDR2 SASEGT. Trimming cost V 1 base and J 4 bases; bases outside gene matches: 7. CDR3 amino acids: CASSEEWTGAYEQYF. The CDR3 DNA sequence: TGTGCCAGCAGTGAAGAGTGGACAGGCGCTTACGAGCAGTACTTC.

As DNA, the CDR3 is TGTGCCAGCAGTCAACAGGGGTTTGACTACGAGCAGTACTTC. As protein: CASSQQGFDYEQYF. J is TRBJ2-7 and V is TRBV6-6; 7 nucleotides align to TRBD1. Germline V CDR1 and CDR2: MNHNY, SVGAGI (reference sequence). V dropped 5 bases and J dropped 3; count of bases not matched to a gene: 7. The CDR3 has 14 residues.

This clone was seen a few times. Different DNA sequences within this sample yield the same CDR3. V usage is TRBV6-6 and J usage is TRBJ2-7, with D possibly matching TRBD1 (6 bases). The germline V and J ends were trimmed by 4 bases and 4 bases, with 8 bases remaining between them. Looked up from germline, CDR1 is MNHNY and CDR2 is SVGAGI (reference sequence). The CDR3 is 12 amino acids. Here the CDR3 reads CASSSQGYEQYF. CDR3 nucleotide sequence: TGTGCCAGCAGTTCCCAGGGGTACGAGCAGTACTTC.

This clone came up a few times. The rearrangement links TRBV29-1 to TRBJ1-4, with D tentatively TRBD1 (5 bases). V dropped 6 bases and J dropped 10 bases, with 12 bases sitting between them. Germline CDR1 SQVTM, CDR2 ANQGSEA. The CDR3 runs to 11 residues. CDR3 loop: CSVGTTGKLFF. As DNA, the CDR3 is TGCAGCGTGGGGACTACAGGAAAACTGTTTTTT.

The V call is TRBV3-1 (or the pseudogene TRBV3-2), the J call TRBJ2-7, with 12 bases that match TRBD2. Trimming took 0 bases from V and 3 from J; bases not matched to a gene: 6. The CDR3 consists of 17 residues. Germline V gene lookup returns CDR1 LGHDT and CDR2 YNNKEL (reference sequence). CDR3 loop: CASSQDYTSGRIYEQYF. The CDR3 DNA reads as TGTGCCAGCAGCCAAGATTACACTAGCGGGAGGATCTACGAGCAGTACTTC.

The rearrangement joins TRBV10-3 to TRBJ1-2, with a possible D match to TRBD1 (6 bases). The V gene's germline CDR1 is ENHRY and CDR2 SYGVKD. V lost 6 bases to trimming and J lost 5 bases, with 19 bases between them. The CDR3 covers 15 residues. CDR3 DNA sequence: TGTGCCATCAGCCCATCTAGGGGGAAGGAGTATGGCTACACCTTC. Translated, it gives CAISPSRGKEYGYTF.

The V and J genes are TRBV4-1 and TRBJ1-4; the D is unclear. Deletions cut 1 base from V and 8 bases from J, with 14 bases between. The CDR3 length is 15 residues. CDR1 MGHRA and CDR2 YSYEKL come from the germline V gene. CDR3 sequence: CASSQGWGGMEKLFF. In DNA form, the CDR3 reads TGCGCCAGCAGCCAAGGGTGGGGAGGAATGGAAAAACTGTTTTTT.

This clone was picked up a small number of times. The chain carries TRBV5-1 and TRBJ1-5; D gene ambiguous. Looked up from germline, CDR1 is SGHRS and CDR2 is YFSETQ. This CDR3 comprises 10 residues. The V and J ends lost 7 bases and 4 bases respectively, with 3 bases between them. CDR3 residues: CASPNQPQHF. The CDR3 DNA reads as TGCGCCAGCCCTAATCAGCCCCAGCATTTT. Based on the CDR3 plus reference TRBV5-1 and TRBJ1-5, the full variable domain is KAGVTQTPRYLIKTRGQQVTLSCSPISGHRSVSWYQQTPGQGLQFLFEYFSETQRNKGNFPGRFSGRQFSNSRSEMNVSTLELGDSALYLCASPNQPQHFGDGTRLSIL.

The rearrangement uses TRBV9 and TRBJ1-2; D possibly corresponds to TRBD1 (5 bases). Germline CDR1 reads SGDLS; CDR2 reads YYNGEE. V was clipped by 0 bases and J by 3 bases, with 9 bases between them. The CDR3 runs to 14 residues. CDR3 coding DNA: TGTGCCAGCAGCGTAGAGTCCAGGGACTATGGCTACACCTTC. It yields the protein CASSVESRDYGYTF. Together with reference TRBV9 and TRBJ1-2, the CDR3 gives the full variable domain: DSGVTQTPKHLITATGQRVTLRCSPRSGDLSVYWYQQSLDQGLQFLIQYYNGEERAKGNILERFSAQQFPDLHSELNLSSLELGDSALYFCASSVESRDYGYTFGSGTRLTVV.

CDR3 in amino acids: CASSTSLVQETQYF. The CDR3 DNA reads as TGTGCCAGCAGCACCTCTCTAGTCCAAGAGACCCAGTACTTC. The V call is TRBV7-2, the J call TRBJ2-5; the D is unclear. V was trimmed by 5 bases and J by 1 base, leaving 11 bases between them. The germline V gene has CDR1 SGHTA and CDR2 FQGNSA. CDR3 length: 14 amino acids.

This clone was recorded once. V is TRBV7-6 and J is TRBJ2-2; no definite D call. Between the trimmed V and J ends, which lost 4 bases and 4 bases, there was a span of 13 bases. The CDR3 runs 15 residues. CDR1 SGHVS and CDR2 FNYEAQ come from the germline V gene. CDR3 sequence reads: CASSSSVPGTGELFF. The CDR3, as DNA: TGTGCCAGCAGCTCCTCGGTCCCGGGCACCGGGGAGCTGTTTTTT.

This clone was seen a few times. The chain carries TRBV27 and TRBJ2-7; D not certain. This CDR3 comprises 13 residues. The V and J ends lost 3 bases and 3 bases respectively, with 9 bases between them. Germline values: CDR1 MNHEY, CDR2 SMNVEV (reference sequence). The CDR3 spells CASSLGLVYEQYF. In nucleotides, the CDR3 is TGTGCCAGCAGTTTGGGTCTAGTCTACGAGCAGTACTTC.

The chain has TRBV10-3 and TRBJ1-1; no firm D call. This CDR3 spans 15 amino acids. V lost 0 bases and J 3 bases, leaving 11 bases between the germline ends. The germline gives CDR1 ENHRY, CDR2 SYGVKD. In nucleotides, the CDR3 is TGTGCCATCAGTGAGTCGATGGGTAGCGACACTGAAGCTTTCTTT. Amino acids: CAISESMGSDTEAFF.

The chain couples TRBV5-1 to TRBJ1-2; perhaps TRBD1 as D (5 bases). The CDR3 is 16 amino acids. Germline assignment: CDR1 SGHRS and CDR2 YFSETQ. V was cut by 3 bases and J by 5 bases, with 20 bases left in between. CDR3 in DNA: TGCGCCAGCAGCTCAGCCCCATCCGGCAGGGATTATGGCTACACCTTC. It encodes CASSSAPSGRDYGYTF.